This T cell receptor (beta chain) was documented in a study of shared T cell receptors in the human thymus (dated by TCRdb to the early 2020s). Regarding the complete study: The study investigated the way shared, self-reactive T-cell receptor alpha chains are produced in the human thymus.

A note on this clone: The specificity of this receptor is unknown. Base-call qualities are not available, and no considerably larger clone is one nucleotide away.

V is clipped by 1 base and J by 4 bases, and the sequence between their germline boundaries is 7 bases long. CDR1 is given as SGHAT and CDR2 as FQNNGV, both from the germline V gene. The CDR3 has 14 amino acids, counting the end cysteine and phenylalanine. The entry retains the CDR3 DNA only, 42 bases that are in frame from base 1. Library method: the immunoSEQ multiplex PCR assay. The immuneACCESS repertoire file appears here via TCRdb, limited to in-frame rearrangements. These files lack a portion of the clones; in checked studies, under half of the deficit traces to unresolved V genes, and the cause of the others is not known. The sample table contains hundreds of thousands of clones; only one count was recorded for approximately 95% of them. The ten largest clones capture roughly 0.021% of the sample.

This receptor was obtained from a human donor. Specimen: thymocytes. The receptor chain draws on TRBV11-2 and TRBJ2-2; a confident D gene designation cannot be given. This receptor has the CDR3 CASSLGLFTGELFF. Read as DNA, the sequence is TGTGCCAGCAGCTTAGGACTTTTCACCGGGGAGCTGTTTTTT.